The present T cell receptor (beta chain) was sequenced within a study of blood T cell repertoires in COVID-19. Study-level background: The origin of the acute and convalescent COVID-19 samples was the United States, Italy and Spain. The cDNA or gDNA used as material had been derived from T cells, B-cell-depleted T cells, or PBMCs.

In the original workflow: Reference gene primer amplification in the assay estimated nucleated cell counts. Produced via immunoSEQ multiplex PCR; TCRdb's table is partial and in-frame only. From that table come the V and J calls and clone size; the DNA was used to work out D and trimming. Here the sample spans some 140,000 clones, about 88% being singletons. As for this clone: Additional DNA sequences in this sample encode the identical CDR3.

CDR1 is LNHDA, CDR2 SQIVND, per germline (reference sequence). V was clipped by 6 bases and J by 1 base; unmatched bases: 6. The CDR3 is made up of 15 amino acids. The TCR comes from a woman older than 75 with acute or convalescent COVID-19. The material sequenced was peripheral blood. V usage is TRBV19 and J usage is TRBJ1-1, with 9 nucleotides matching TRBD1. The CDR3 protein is CASRGRDRENTEAFF. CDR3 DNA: TGTGCCAGTAGGGGTCGGGACAGGGAGAACACTGAAGCTTTCTTT.